This TCR beta chain was profiled in a study of metastatic and nonmetastatic thyroid tumors. Thyroid surgery was performed in patients who had received no treatment beforehand. This clone was observed at least ten times. CDR1 and CDR2 (germline): SEHNR, FQNEAQ (reference sequence). J was trimmed by 0 bases and V by 6 bases; bases with no gene match: 8. CDR3 size: 16 residues. TCRdb reprocessed the PCR reads via MiXCR. Of 26,000 or so clones in the sample, about 3.7% were seen once. The receptor was derived from a male donor with papillary thyroid cancer or a benign thyroid nodule (not recorded which). Some clones in this sample may be carry-over from other donors' samples. Sequencing used blood. The V call is TRBV7-9, the J call TRBJ2-3, with 8 bases identical to TRBD1. CDR3 sequence reads: CASSFVGDRSTDTQYF. CDR3 nucleotides: TGTGCCAGCAGTTTTGTTGGGGACAGGAGCACAGATACGCAGTATTTT. The variable domain in full, completed from reference TRBV7-9 and TRBJ2-3, reads DTGVSQNPRHKITKRGQNVTFRCDPISEHNRLYWYRQTLGQGPEFLTYFQNEAQLEKSRLLSDRFSAERPKGSFSTLEIQRTEQGDSAMYLCASSFVGDRSTDTQYFGPGTRLTVL.